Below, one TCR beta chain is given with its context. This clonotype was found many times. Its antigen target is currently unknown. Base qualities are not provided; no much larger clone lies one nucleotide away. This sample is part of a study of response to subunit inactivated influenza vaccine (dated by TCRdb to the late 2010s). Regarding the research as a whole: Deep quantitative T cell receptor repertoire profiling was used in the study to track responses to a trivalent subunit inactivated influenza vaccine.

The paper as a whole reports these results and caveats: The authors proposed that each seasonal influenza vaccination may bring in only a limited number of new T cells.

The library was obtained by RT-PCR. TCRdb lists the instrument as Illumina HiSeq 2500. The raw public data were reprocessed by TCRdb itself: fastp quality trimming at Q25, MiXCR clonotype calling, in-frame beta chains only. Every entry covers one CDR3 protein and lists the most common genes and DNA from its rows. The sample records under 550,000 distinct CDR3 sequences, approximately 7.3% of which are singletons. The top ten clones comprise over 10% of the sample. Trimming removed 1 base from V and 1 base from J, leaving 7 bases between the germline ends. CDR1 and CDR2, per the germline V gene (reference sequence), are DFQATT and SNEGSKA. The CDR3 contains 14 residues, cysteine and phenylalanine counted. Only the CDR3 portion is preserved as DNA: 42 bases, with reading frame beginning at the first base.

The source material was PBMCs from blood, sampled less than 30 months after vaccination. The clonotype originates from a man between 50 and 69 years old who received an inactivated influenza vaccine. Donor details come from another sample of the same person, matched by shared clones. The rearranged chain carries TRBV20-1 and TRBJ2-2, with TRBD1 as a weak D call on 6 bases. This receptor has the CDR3 CSARGGQNTGELFF. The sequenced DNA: TGCAGTGCTAGAGGGGGACAGAACACCGGGGAGCTGTTTTTT.